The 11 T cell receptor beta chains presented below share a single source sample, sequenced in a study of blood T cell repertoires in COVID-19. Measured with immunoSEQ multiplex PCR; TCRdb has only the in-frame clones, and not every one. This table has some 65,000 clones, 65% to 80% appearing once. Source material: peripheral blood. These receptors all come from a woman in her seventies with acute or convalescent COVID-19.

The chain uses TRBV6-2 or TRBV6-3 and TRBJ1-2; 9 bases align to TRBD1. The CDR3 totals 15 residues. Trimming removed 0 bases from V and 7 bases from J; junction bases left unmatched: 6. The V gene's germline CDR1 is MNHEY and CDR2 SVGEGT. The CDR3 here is CASSYSTTGGGGYTF. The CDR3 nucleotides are TGTGCCAGCAGTTACTCGACCACAGGGGGCGGTGGCTACACCTTC.

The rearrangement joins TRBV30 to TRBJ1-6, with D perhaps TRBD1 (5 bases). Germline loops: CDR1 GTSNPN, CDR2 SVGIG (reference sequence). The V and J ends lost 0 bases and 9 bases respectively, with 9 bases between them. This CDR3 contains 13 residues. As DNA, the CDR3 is TGTGCCTGGAGTGTACAGGAAGGTTCACCCCTCCACTTT. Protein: CAWSVQEGSPLHF.

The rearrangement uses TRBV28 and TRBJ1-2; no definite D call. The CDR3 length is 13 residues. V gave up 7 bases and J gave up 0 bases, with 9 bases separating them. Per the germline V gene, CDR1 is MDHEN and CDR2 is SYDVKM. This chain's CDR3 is CASIPGSNYGYTF. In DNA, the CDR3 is TGTGCCAGCATACCGGGTTCTAACTATGGCTACACCTTC.

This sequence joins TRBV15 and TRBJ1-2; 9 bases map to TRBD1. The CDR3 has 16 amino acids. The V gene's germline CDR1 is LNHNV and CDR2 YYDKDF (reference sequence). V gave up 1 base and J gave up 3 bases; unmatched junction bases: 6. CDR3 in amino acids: CATSRGRRQGDYGYTF. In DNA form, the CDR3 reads TGTGCCACCAGCAGAGGCAGAAGACAGGGGGACTATGGCTACACCTTC.

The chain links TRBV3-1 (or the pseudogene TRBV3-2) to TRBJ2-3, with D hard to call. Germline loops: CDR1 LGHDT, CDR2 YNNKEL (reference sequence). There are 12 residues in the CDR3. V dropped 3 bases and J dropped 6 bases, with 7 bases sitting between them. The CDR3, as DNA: TGTGCCAGCAGCCACACTAAGGATACGCAGTATTTT. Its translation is CASSHTKDTQYF.

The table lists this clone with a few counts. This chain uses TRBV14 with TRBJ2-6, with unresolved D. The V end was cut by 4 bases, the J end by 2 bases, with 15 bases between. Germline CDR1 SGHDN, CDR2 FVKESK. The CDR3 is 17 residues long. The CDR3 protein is CASSLQLGSTGANVLTF. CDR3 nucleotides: TGTGCCAGCAGCCTCCAACTGGGCTCCACTGGGGCCAACGTCCTGACTTTC.

The CDR3 bases are TGTGCCAGCCCCAACACCCGGGACAGGGTATGGTACAATGAGCAGTTCTTC. This gives the protein CASPNTRDRVWYNEQFF. The chain links TRBV11-2 to TRBJ2-1; the match to TRBD1 covers 9 bases. V dropped 8 bases and J dropped 4; count of bases not matched to a gene: 15. This CDR3 comprises 17 residues. Germline V CDR1 and CDR2: SGHAT, FQNNGV.

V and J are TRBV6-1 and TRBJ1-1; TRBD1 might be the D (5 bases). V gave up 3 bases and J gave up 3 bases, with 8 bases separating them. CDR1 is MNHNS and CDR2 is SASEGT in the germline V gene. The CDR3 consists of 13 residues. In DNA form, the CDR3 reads TGTGCCAGCAGTGACCAGGGATACACTGAAGCTTTCTTT. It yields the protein CASSDQGYTEAFF.

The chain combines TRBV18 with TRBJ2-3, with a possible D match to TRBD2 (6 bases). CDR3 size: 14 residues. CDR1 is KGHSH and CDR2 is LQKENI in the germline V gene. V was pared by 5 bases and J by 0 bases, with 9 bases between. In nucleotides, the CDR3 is TGTGCCAGCTCAGGTGCGGGGAGCACAGATACGCAGTATTTT. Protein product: CASSGAGSTDTQYF.

This chain's CDR3 is CSVSQGNYGYTF. The CDR3 DNA follows: TGCAGCGTCAGTCAGGGAAACTATGGCTACACCTTC. The chain joins TRBV29-1 to TRBJ1-2; perhaps TRBD1 as D (5 bases). This CDR3 is built from 12 residues. Germline CDR1 reads SQVTM; CDR2 reads ANQGSEA. The V end lost 6 bases, the J end lost 2 bases, and 10 bases lay between the germline ends. Drawing the rest from reference TRBV29-1 and TRBJ1-2, the complete variable domain is SAVISQKPSRDICQRGTSLTIQCQVDSQVTMMFWYRQQPGQSLTLIATANQGSEATYESGFVIDKFPISRPNLTFSTLTVSNMSPEDSSIYLCSVSQGNYGYTFGSGTRLTVV.

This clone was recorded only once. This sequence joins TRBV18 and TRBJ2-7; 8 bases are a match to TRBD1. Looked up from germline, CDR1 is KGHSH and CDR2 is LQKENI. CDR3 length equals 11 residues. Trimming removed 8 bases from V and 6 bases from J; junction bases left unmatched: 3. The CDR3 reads CASGQGVEQYF. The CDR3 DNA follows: TGTGCCAGCGGACAGGGAGTCGAGCAGTACTTC. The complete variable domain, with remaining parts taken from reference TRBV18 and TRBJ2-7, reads NAGVMQNPRHLVRRRGQEARLRCSPMKGHSHVYWYRQLPEEGLKFMVYLQKENIIDESGMPKERFSAEFPKEGPSILRIQQVVRGDSAAYFCASGQGVEQYFGPGTRLTVT.